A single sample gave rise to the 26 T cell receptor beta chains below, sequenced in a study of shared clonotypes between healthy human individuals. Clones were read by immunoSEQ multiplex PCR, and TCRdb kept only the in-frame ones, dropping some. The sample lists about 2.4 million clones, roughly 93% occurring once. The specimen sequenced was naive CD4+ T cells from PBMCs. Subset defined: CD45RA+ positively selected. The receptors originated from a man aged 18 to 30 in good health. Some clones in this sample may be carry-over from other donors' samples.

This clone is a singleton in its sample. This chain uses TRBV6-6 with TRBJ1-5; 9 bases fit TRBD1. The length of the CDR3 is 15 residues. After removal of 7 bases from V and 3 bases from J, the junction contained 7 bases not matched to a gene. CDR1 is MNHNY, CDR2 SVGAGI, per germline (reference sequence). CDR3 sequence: CASTVDRGLNQPQHF. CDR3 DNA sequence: TGTGCCAGCACAGTGGACAGGGGTCTCAATCAGCCCCAGCATTTT.

In DNA, the CDR3 is TGTGCCAGCAGTTTATCCCGGACCCAACGAAAAAATGAGCAGTTCTTC. Protein sequence: CASSLSRTQRKNEQFF. The chain links TRBV27 to TRBJ2-1; D is unresolved. Trimming cost V 0 bases and J 7 bases, with 16 bases left between them. This CDR3 has 16 residues. Per germline, CDR1 MNHEY and CDR2 SMNVEV (reference sequence).

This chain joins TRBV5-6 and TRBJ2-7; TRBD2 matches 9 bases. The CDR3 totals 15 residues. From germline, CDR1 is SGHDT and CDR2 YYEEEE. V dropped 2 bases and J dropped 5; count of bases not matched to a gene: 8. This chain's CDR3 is CASSLGGREGNEQYF. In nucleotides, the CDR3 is TGTGCCAGCAGCTTAGGCGGGAGGGAGGGCAACGAGCAGTACTTC.

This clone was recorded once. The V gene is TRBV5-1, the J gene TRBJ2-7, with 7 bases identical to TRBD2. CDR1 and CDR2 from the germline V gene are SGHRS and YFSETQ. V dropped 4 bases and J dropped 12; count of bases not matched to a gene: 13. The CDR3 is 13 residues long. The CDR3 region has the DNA TGCGCCAGCAGCGCAACTAGCGATGGCGGGCCGTACTTC. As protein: CASSATSDGGPYF.

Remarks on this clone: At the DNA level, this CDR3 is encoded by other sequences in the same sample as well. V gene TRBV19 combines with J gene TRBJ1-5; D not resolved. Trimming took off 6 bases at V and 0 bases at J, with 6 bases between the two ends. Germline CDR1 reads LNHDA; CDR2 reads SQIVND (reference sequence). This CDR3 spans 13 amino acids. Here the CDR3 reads CASRDYSNQPQHF. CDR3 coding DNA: TGTGCCAGTAGGGACTATAGCAATCAGCCCCAGCATTTT.

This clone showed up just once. The CDR3 DNA reads TGTGCCTGGAGTCCTAACCCCGGAGGATACGAGCAGTACTTC. This translates into CAWSPNPGGYEQYF. This chain links TRBV30 with TRBJ2-5; tentative D call: TRBD2 (5 bases). The J call is in doubt because the DNA end fits TRBJ2-7 better. From germline, CDR1 is GTSNPN and CDR2 SVGIG (reference sequence). This CDR3 contains 14 residues.

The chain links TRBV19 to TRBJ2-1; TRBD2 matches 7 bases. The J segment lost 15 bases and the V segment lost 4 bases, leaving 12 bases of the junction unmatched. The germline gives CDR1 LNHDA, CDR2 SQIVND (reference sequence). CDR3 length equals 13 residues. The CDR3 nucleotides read TGTGCCAGTAGTAGAGGGTTTGGCGGGAGAACGTTCTTC. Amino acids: CASSRGFGGRTFF. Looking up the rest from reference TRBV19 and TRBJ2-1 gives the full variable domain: DGGITQSPKYLFRKEGQNVTLSCEQNLNHDAMYWYRQDPGQGLRLIYYSQIVNDFQKGDIAEGYSVSREKKESFPLTVTSAQKNPTAFYLCASSRGFGGRTFFGPGTRLTVL.

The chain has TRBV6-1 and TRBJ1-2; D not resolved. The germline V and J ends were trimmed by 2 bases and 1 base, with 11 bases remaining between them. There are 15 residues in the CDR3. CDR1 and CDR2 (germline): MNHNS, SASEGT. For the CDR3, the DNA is TGTGCCAGCAGTGAAAACAACAACCTTAACTATGGCTACACCTTC. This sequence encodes CASSENNNLNYGYTF.

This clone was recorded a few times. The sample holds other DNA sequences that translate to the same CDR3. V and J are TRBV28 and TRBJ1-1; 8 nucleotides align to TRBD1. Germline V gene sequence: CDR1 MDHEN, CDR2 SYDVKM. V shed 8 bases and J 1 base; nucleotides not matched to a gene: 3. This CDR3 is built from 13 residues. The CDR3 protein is CASLDRANTEAFF. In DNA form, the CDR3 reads TGTGCCAGCCTGGACAGGGCGAACACTGAAGCTTTCTTT.

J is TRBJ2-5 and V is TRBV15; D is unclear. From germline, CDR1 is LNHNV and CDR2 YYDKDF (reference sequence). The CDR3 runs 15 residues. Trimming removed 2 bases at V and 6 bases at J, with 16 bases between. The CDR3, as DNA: TGTGCCACCAGCAGACCCCTGGCGGCTGGAAAGACCCAGTACTTC. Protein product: CATSRPLAAGKTQYF.

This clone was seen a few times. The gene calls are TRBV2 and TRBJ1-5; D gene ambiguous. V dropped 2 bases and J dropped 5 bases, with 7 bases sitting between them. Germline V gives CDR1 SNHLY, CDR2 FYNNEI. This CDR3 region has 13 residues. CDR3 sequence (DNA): TGTGCCAGCAGTGAACCAAACGATCAGCCCCAGCATTTT. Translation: CASSEPNDQPQHF.

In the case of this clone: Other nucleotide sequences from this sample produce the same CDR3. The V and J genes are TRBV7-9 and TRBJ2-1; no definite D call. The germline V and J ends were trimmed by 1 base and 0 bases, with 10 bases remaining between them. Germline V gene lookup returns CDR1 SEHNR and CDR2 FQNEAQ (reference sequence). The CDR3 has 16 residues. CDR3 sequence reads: CASSLVGGSSYNEQFF. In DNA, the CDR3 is TGTGCCAGCAGCTTAGTTGGCGGAAGCTCCTACAATGAGCAGTTCTTC.

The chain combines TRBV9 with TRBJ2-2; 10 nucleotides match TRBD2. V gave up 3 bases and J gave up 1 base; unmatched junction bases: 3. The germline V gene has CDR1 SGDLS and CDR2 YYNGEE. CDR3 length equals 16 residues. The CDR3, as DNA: TGTGCCAGCAGCGGACTAGCGGGTAGGAACACCGGGGAGCTGTTTTTT. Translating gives CASSGLAGRNTGELFF.

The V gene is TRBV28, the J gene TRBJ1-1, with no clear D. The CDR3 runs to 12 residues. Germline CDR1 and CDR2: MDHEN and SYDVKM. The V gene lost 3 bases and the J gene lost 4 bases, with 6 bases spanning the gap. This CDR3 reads CASSLASTEAFF. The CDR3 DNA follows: TGTGCCAGCAGTTTGGCCAGCACTGAAGCTTTCTTT.

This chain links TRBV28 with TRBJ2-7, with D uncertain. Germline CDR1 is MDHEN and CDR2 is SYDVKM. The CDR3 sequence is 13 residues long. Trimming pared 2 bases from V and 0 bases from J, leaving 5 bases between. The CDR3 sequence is CASSLLTSYEQYF. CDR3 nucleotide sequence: TGTGCCAGCAGTTTACTGACCTCCTACGAGCAGTACTTC.

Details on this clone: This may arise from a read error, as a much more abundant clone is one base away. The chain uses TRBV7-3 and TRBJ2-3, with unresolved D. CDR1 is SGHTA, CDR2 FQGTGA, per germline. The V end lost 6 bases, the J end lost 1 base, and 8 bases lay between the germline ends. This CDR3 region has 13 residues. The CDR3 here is CASSDWGTDTQYF. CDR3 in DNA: TGTGCCAGCAGTGATTGGGGCACAGATACGCAGTATTTT.

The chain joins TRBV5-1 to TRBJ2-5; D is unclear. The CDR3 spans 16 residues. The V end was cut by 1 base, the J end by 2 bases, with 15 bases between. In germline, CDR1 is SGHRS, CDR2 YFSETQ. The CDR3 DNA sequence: TGCGCCAGCAGCTTGTTATTCCGGTACCCACAAGAGACCCAGTACTTC. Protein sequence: CASSLLFRYPQETQYF.

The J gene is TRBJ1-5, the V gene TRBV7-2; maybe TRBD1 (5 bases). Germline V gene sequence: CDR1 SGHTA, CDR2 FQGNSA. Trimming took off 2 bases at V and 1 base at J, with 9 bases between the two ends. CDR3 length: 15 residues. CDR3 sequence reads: CASSLQGTSNQPQHF. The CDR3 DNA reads TGTGCCAGCAGCTTACAGGGAACGAGCAATCAGCCCCAGCATTTT.

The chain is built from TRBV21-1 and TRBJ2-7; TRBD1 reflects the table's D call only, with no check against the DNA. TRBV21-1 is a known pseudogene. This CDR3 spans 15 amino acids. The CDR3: CASSKVNRVIYEQYF. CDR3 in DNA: TGTGCCAGCAGCAAAGTCAACAGGGTAATCTACGAGCAGTACTTC.

The CDR3 coding sequence is TGCGCCAGCAGACGGGGGGAGCGGCCAACGTCAGATACGCAGTATTTT. Its translation: CASRRGERPTSDTQYF. This chain links TRBV5-1 with TRBJ2-3, with 7 bases matching TRBD2. Germline V lookup: CDR1 SGHRS, CDR2 YFSETQ. V lost 5 bases and J lost 4; bases outside the gene matches: 13. The CDR3 totals 16 residues.

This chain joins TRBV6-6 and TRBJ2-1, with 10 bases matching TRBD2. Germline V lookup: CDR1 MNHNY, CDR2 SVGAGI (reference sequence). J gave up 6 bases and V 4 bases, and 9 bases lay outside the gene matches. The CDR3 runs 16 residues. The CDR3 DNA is TGTGCCAGCAGTTCCAGCGGGAGGGTGAGGGGCAATGAGCAGTTCTTC. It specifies CASSSSGRVRGNEQFF.

The chain's CDR3 is CASRLTSLTGELFF. The CDR3 DNA reads as TGTGCCAGCCGTTTGACTAGCCTGACCGGGGAGCTGTTTTTT. V is TRBV6-5 and J is TRBJ2-2, with 7 positions matching TRBD2. Losses at the gene ends were 8 bases for V and 5 bases for J; bases not matched to a gene: 8. The CDR3 sequence is 14 residues long. The germline CDR1 and CDR2 sequences are MNHEY and SVGAGI.

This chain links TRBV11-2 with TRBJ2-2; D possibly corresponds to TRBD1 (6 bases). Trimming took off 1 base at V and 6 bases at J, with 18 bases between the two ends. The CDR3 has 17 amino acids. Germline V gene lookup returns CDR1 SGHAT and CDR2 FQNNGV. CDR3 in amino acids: CASSLGRGGKRAGELFF. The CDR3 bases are TGTGCCAGCAGCTTAGGTCGAGGGGGAAAAAGGGCCGGGGAGCTGTTTTTT.

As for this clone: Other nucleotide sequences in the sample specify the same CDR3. Here the CDR3 DNA reads TGTGCCAGCAGGCGACAGGGGGCAGACACCGGGGAGCTGTTTTTT. Its translation: CASRRQGADTGELFF. The V gene is TRBV28, the J gene TRBJ2-2; 10 nucleotides align to TRBD1. Germline-derived CDR1 and CDR2 are MDHEN and SYDVKM. The CDR3 sequence is 15 residues long. J gave up 3 bases and V 6 bases, and 4 bases lay outside the gene matches.

The CDR3, as DNA: TGTGCCAGCAGCTGGACAGCTGCGGGCTACACCTTC. It specifies CASSWTAAGYTF. The chain uses TRBV28 and TRBJ1-2; TRBD1 might be the D (6 bases). The CDR3 spans 12 residues. V was shortened by 6 bases and J by 8 bases, with 13 bases between the two germline ends. Germline V gene data show CDR1 as MDHEN and CDR2 as SYDVKM.

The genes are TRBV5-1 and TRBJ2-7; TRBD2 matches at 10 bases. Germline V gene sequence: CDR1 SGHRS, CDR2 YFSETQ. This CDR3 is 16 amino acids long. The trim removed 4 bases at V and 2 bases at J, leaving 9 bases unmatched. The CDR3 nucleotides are TGCGCCAGCAGCATCGGAGCGGGAGGGATTGCCTACGAGCAGTACTTC. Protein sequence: CASSIGAGGIAYEQYF.